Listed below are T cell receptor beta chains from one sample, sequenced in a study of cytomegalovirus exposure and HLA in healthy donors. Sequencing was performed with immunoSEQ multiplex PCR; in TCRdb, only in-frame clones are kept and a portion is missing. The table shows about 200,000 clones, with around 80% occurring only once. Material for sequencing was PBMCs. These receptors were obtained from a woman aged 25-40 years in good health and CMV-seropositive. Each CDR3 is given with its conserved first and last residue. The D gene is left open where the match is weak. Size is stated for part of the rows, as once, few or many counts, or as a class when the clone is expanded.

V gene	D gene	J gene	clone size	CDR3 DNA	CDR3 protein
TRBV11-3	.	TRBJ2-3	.	TGTGCCAGCACCCTTTCCTCGGGTTTCCCAGATACGCAGTATTTT	CASTLSSGFPDTQYF
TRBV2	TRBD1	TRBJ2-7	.	TGTGCCAGCACCATCCGGGGGACAGGGTCCGAGCAGTACTTC	CASTIRGTGSEQYF
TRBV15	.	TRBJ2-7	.	TGTGCCACCAGGACAGGTTTCGGGGAGCAGTACTTC	CATRTGFGEQYF
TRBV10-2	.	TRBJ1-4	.	TGCGCCAGCAGTGAGATGTTGGGGGGTTTCGAAAAACTGTTTTTT	CASSEMLGGFEKLFF
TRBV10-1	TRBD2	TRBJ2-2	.	TGCGCCAGCAGTGGAACTAGCGGGGGGCATTACACCGGGGAGCTGTTTTTT	CASSGTSGGHYTGELFF
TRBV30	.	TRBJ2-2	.	TGTGCCTGGAGTGGAGTGAACACCGGGGAGCTGTTTTTT	CAWSGVNTGELFF
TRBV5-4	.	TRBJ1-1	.	TGTGCCAGCAGCTTAGCCAGGTACGACACTGAAGCTTTCTTT	CASSLARYDTEAFF
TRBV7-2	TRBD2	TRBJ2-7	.	TGTGCCAGCAGCTTATCACCGGGACTAGCGATTTACGAGCAGTACTTC	CASSLSPGLAIYEQYF
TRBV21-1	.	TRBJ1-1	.	TGTGCCACTCACTACACTGAAGCTTTCTTT	CATHYTEAFF
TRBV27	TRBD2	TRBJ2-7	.	TGTGCCAGCAGTTTAAGCCTAGCGGGCTCCTACGAGCAGTACTTC	CASSLSLAGSYEQYF
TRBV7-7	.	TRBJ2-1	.	TGTGCCAGCAGCTTAGAGACTGGGGCATACAATGAGCAGTTCTTC	CASSLETGAYNEQFF
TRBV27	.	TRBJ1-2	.	TGTGCCAGCAGTGCGGTGGGCTATGGCTACACCTTC	CASSAVGYGYTF
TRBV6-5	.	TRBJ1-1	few	TGTGCCAGCAGTTACTCTCGCAGGGGAGCCACTGAAGCTTTCTTT	CASSYSRRGATEAFF
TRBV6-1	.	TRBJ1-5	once	TGTGCCAGCAGTGAGGATTTGGGGACTAATCAGCCCCAGCATTTT	CASSEDLGTNQPQHF
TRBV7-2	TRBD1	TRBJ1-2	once	TGTGCCAGCAGCCCAAACGGACAGGGAGCCTATGGCTACACCTTC	CASSPNGQGAYGYTF
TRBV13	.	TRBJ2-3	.	TGTGCCAGCAGCTTCCCCCGGGGAGGAACCACAGATACGCAGTATTTT	CASSFPRGGTTDTQYF
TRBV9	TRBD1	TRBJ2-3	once	TGTGCCAGCAGCCCCGAGGACAGGGATACGCAGTATTTT	CASSPEDRDTQYF
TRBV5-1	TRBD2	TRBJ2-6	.	TGCGCCAGCAGCTTAGGTTCTAGCGGGACTACTGGGGCCAACGTCCTGACTTTC	CASSLGSSGTTGANVLTF
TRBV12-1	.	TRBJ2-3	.	TGTGCCAGCAGCTTTGCGGGACTAGCGGGAGTCGGGAAGTTAGATACGCAGTATTTT	CASSFAGLAGVGKLDTQYF
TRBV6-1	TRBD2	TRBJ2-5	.	TGTGCCAGCAGTGAGGGACTAGCGGGACAAGCTGAGACCCAGTACTTC	CASSEGLAGQAETQYF
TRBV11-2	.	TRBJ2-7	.	TGTGCCAGCAGCTCCCTAACGGGTCCCACGTACGAGCAGTACTTC	CASSSLTGPTYEQYF
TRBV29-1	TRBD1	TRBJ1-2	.	TGCAGCGTGAAGACAGGGCCTAACTATGGCTACACCTTC	CSVKTGPNYGYTF
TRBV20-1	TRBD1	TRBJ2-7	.	TGCAGTGCCGGGACAGGGGGCGAGCAGTACTTC	CSAGTGGEQYF
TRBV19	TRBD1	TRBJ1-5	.	TGTGCCAGTAGCTCAGGGCAGGGGGCAGGTCAGCCCCAGCATTTT	CASSSGQGAGQPQHF
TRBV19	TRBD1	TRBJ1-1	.	TGTGCCAGTAGTATGGACAGGGTCACTGAAGCTTTCTTT	CASSMDRVTEAFF
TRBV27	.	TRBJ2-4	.	TGTGCCAGCAGTCCCCAGGGGCGAAACATTCAGTACTTC	CASSPQGRNIQYF
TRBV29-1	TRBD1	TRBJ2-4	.	TGCAGCGTCGCCAGGGGGTATAGTTTAGGCATTCAGTACTTC	CSVARGYSLGIQYF
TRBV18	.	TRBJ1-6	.	TGTGCCAGCTCATCTAGGAGCTCCTATAATTCACCCCTCCACTTT	CASSSRSSYNSPLHF
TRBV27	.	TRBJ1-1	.	TGTGCCAGCAGTCCCGGAGAGAGCACTGAAGCTTTCTTT	CASSPGESTEAFF
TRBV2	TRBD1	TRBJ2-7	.	TGTGCCAGCAGCCGAGGGGACAGTACCTACGAGCAGTACTTC	CASSRGDSTYEQYF
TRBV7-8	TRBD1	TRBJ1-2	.	TGTGCCAGCAGCGTGGGAACAGGGGCGTCCTATGGCTACACCTTC	CASSVGTGASYGYTF
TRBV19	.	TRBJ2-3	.	TGTGCCAGTAGTAACAAATACAGGGATACGCAGTATTTT	CASSNKYRDTQYF
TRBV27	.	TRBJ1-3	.	TGTGCCAGCAGTCCATTAGCGGGGTCTGGAAACACCATATATTTT	CASSPLAGSGNTIYF
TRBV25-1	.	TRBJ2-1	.	TGTGCCAGCAAAAGGGGGTACCCGGCCTACAATGAGCAGTTCTTC	CASKRGYPAYNEQFF